These 8 T cell receptor beta chains were sequenced from one sample in a study of T cell repertoires in cytomegalovirus infection. Their antigens are not known. MiXCR, applied by TCRdb to the reads, yields one record per CDR3 protein. Among approximately 120,000 distinct CDR3 sequences, around 31% were seen once, and the ten largest hold 80% to 90%. Material: CD8+ T cells from cultured PBMCs, obtained from culture after CMV antigen stimulation. The receptors stem from a human donor in good health (CMV status not recorded). Some clones in this sample may be carry-over from other donors' samples.

Only a few counts were recorded for this clonotype. The DNA of the CDR3 is TGTGCCAGCAGAAAAGAGGTGGGACAGCTCCCCGCTGGGGCCAACGTCCTGACTTTC. Amino acids: CASRKEVGQLPAGANVLTF. The chain couples TRBV7-9 to TRBJ2-6; 7 nucleotides match TRBD1. Trimming removed 6 bases from V and 2 bases from J; junction bases left unmatched: 16. Germline V gives CDR1 SEHNR, CDR2 FQNEAQ (reference sequence). The CDR3 totals 19 residues.

The chain uses TRBV29-1 and TRBJ2-7, with 9 bases aligning to TRBD1. Per the germline V gene, CDR1 is SQVTM and CDR2 is ANQGSEA. CDR3 length: 13 residues. V was pared by 5 bases and J by 2 bases, with 4 bases of the junction left unmatched. The CDR3 DNA is TGCAGCGTTAAGACAGGGGGGACCTACGAGCAGTACTTC. Protein sequence: CSVKTGGTYEQYF.

This chain joins TRBV6-6 and TRBJ1-6; 10 bases are shared with TRBD1. V lost 5 bases to trimming and J lost 11 bases; unmatched junction nucleotides: 9. The CDR3 covers 15 residues. Germline assignment: CDR1 MNHNY and CDR2 SVGAGI (reference sequence). Here the CDR3 DNA reads TGTGCCAGCAGTCCAACCGGGACAGGGGCTCCACCCCTCCACTTT. As protein: CASSPTGTGAPPLHF.

About this clonotype itself: One end of the junction varies from germline; a read error may be responsible. CDR3 region: CVSSGDYVETQYF. The CDR3 DNA is TGTGTCAGCAGCGGGGACTATGTAGAGACCCAGTACTTC. The chain uses TRBV9 and TRBJ2-5, with TRBD2 matching 7 bases. Germline V gives CDR1 SGDLS, CDR2 YYNGEE. The CDR3 covers 13 residues. Variable domain in full (rest from reference TRBV9 and TRBJ2-5): DSGVTQTPKHLITATGQRVTLRCSPRSGDLSVYWYQQSLDQGLQFLIQYYNGEERAKGNILERFSAQQFPDLHSELNLSSLELGDSALYFCVSSGDYVETQYFGPGTRLLVL.

This clonotype has just a few counts. This CDR3 reads CASSSRVNEQYF. CDR3 coding DNA: TGTGCCAGCAGTAGCAGGGTTAACGAGCAGTACTTC. This chain links TRBV28 with TRBJ2-7; D is perhaps TRBD1 (5 bases). Germline-derived CDR1 and CDR2 are MDHEN and SYDVKM. The CDR3 loop spans 12 amino acids. Trimming shortened V by 5 bases and J by 5 bases, and 10 bases separated the two germline ends.

This clonotype showed up just a few times. The rearrangement uses TRBV27 and TRBJ1-5; D not resolved. The V gene's germline CDR1 is MNHEY and CDR2 SMNVEV (reference sequence). The CDR3 contains 15 residues. V dropped 5 bases and J dropped 0 bases, with 11 bases sitting between them. This chain's CDR3 is CASSPSTDSNQPQHF. The CDR3 DNA reads TGTGCCAGCAGTCCGTCGACCGATAGCAATCAGCCCCAGCATTTT.

The genes are TRBV4-1 and TRBJ2-6, with D possibly TRBD2 on 7 matching bases. Germline V gene data show CDR1 as MGHRA and CDR2 as YSYEKL. The CDR3 runs 18 residues. Trimming removed 0 bases from V and 0 bases from J, with 12 bases in between. CDR3 nucleotide sequence: TGCGCCAGCAGCCAAGATGCAGGGGACTACTCTGGGGCCAACGTCCTGACTTTC. Translation: CASSQDAGDYSGANVLTF.

This clonotype was recorded many times. CDR3: CASSLTGGSTDTQYF. The CDR3 coding sequence is TGTGCCAGCAGCCTTACAGGGGGGAGCACAGATACGCAGTATTTT. J is TRBJ2-3 and V is TRBV7-9; 8 bases line up with TRBD1. The germline V gene encodes CDR1 SEHNR and CDR2 FQNEAQ (reference sequence). CDR3 size: 15 residues. Trimming took 5 bases from V and 0 from J; bases not matched to a gene: 4.